This entry is about one T cell receptor beta chain. What antigen it recognizes has not been identified. No base quality values were provided; no much bigger clone lies one nucleotide off. Patients with autoimmune disease history or receiving systemic immunosuppression were excluded from the trial. Peripheral blood for TCR sequencing was collected from all dose cohorts at baseline, on cycle 4 day 1, and on cycle 7 day 1. The samples were drawn from a first-in-human, open-label, multicenter phase I dose-escalation trial of ivuxolimab. The trial enrolled adults with locally advanced or metastatic head and neck squamous cell, hepatocellular, melanoma or renal cell carcinoma. Before TCR sequencing, CD4+ T cells and CD8+ T cells from peripheral blood were sorted into separate populations. This record comes from a study of OX40 agonist ivuxolimab in advanced cancers. Broadly, across the study: The costimulatory receptor OX40 (CD134) was targeted by ivuxolimab, a fully human IgG2 agonistic monoclonal antibody. In the dose-escalation cohort, 82.7% of patients were male, and the mean age was approximately 60 years, with a range of roughly 20 to 80. Peripheral TCRbeta sequencing aimed to test whether ivuxolimab altered TCR sequence diversity and caused clonal T-cell expansion. Intravenous ivuxolimab was administered to patients every 2 weeks at six dose levels: 0.01, 0.1, 0.3, 1.5, 3 and 10 mg/kg. The paper covers the monotherapy dose-escalation part of the phase I ivuxolimab trial, which included N of about 50 patients. Prior anti-PD-1, anti-PD-L1 or anti-CTLA-4 therapy was permitted, and checkpoint inhibitors had been received by about 36% of dose-escalation patients. Of the roughly 53 patients in dose escalation, about 20 had hepatocellular carcinoma, around 15 had melanoma, 9 had renal cell carcinoma and 9 had head and neck cancer. Partial responses were achieved by three dose-escalation patients, of whom one had hepatocellular carcinoma and two had cutaneous melanoma.

Findings and caveats that apply to the study as a whole: Clonal expansion of both CD4+ and CD8+ blood T cells was observed from baseline to week 6 at doses 0.1 to 3.0 mg/kg. The antigen specificity of the clonally expanded peripheral T cells was not determined. Low levels of normalized T-cell clonal expansion were also seen in some patients who did not respond. Partial responders in the 0.1-3.0 mg/kg groups had among the lowest normalized peripheral clonal expansion, especially among CD8+ T cells. After ivuxolimab, CD8+ T cells had more expanded clones than CD4+ T cells on average.

Genomic DNA was extracted from sorted cells for sequencing of the TCRbeta CDR3 region. The immunoSEQ Assay was used to sequence the TCRbeta CDR3 regions. The table comes from immuneACCESS by way of TCRdb, which keeps in-frame sequences with V and J called. Part of the clones is missing from these tables; in studies checked, under half for an unresolved V gene and the rest for unknown reasons. The sample table lists tens of thousands of clones, 80% to 90% of them with a count of one. Clones ranked in the top ten supply more than 1.5% of the sample. The CDR3 has 16 amino acids, counting the end cysteine and phenylalanine. The retained sequence is limited to the CDR3, 48 bases, with the frame set at the first base. Germline trimming amounts to 2 bases on V and 2 bases on J, with 7 as the count of junction bases outside the gene matches. CDR1 and CDR2 are read off the germline V gene as SGHDN and FVKESK.

The rearrangement joined TRBV14 to TRBJ2-7; 9 central nucleotides agree with TRBD1. The input for sequencing was CD4+ or CD8+ T cells sorted from blood, taken in a trial of the OX40 agonist ivuxolimab. This sequence originates from an adult with an advanced solid tumor such as melanoma, head and neck, liver or kidney cancer. The CDR3 in this case is CASSQPWTGETYEQYF. The bases read TGTGCCAGCAGCCAACCCTGGACAGGGGAAACCTACGAGCAGTACTTC. With the portions outside the CDR3 filled from the reference TRBV14 and TRBJ2-7 genes, the complete variable region becomes EAGVTQFPSHSVIEKGQTVTLRCDPISGHDNLYWYRRVMGKEIKFLLHFVKESKQDESGMPNNRFLAERTGGTYSTLKVQPAELEDSGVYFCASSQPWTGETYEQYFGPGTRLTVT.